Shown below are 25 T cell receptor beta chains from a single sample sequenced in a study of T cell responses to AZD1222 COVID-19 vaccine. Sequenced by immunoSEQ multiplex PCR; TCRdb stores in-frame clones only, minus some. The sample has approximately 120,000 clones, less than 90% seen once. Specimen: peripheral blood, collected on day 0 of AZD1222 vaccination. These receptors originate from an adult in good health.

This chain links TRBV13 with TRBJ1-1; possible D gene TRBD1, 5 bases. The CDR3 sequence is 14 residues long. Germline CDR1 PRHDT, CDR2 FYEKMQ (reference sequence). Trimming pared 0 bases from V and 7 bases from J, leaving 12 bases between. The CDR3 spells CASSLGRAGFEAFF. Written as DNA, the CDR3 is TGTGCCAGCAGCTTAGGCCGGGCAGGGTTTGAAGCTTTCTTT. Variable domain in full (rest from reference TRBV13 and TRBJ1-1): AAGVIQSPRHLIKEKRETATLKCYPIPRHDTVYWYQQGPGQDPQFLISFYEKMQSDKGSIPDRFSAQQFSDYHSELNMSSLELGDSALYFCASSLGRAGFEAFFGQGTRLTVV.

This chain joins TRBV13 and TRBJ2-1, with a possible D match to TRBD1 (5 bases). The V and J ends lost 6 bases and 3 bases respectively, with 9 bases between them. Germline lookup yields CDR1 PRHDT and CDR2 FYEKMQ (reference sequence). The CDR3 contains 13 residues. The CDR3 nucleotides read TGTGCCAGCAGTCGCCAGGGCTACAATGAGCAGTTCTTC. Translating it yields CASSRQGYNEQFF.

The J gene is TRBJ2-3, the V gene TRBV11-3; TRBD1 aligns across 7 bases. Looked up from germline, CDR1 is SGHNT and CDR2 is YENEEA. V was clipped by 2 bases and J by 5 bases; unmatched bases: 10. This CDR3 is 16 amino acids long. CDR3 in amino acids: CASSLYQTGTVDTQYF. The CDR3 DNA follows: TGTGCCAGCAGCTTATATCAGACAGGGACAGTAGATACGCAGTATTTT.

The gene calls are TRBV9 and TRBJ1-2; TRBD1 matches 8 bases. The CDR3 consists of 15 residues. Germline-derived CDR1 and CDR2 are SGDLS and YYNGEE. Trimming removed 0 bases from V and 3 bases from J; junction bases left unmatched: 4. CDR3 in amino acids: CASSVETGADYGYTF. Written as DNA, the CDR3 is TGTGCCAGCAGCGTAGAGACAGGGGCGGACTATGGCTACACCTTC.

The chain couples TRBV2 to TRBJ1-4, with D perhaps matching TRBD1 (5 bases). The CDR3 runs 12 residues. Trimming took 8 bases from V and 6 from J, leaving 10 bases between them. The V gene's germline CDR1 is SNHLY and CDR2 FYNNEI. For the CDR3, the DNA is TGTGCCAGCCGGGGGGGATATGAAAAACTGTTTTTT. Amino acid sequence: CASRGGYEKLFF.

This chain links TRBV10-2 with TRBJ2-3; 10 nucleotides agree with TRBD2. Germline CDR1 and CDR2: WSHSY and SAAADI. CDR3 length: 13 amino acids. V dropped 8 bases and J dropped 5; count of bases not matched to a gene: 4. Written as DNA, the CDR3 is TGCGCCAGCGCACTAGCGGGGCAAGATACGCAGTATTTT. As protein: CASALAGQDTQYF.

The chain links TRBV7-9 to TRBJ1-6; D is undetermined. Trimming shortened V by 1 base and J by 8 bases, and 3 bases separated the two germline ends. Germline CDR1 SEHNR, CDR2 FQNEAQ (reference sequence). This CDR3 contains 12 residues. CDR3 DNA: TGTGCCAGCAGCTTAGGAGATTCACCCCTCCACTTT. Its translation: CASSLGDSPLHF.

This clone is a singleton in its sample. CDR3 loop: CASSSLPGLVYEQYF. DNA of the CDR3: TGTGCCAGCAGCTCGCTCCCGGGACTGGTATACGAGCAGTACTTC. The chain is built from TRBV5-6 and TRBJ2-7; perhaps TRBD2 as D (6 bases). CDR3 length: 15 amino acids. Trimming left V 3 bases short and J 4 bases short, with 17 bases between. Germline V lookup: CDR1 SGHDT, CDR2 YYEEEE.

This chain uses TRBV3-1 (or the pseudogene TRBV3-2) with TRBJ2-7; 14 bases align to TRBD2. CDR1 and CDR2 (germline): LGHDT, YNNKEL (reference sequence). V trimming: 4 bases; J trimming: 3 bases; junction bases outside the gene matches: 5. This CDR3 is built from 16 residues. Here the CDR3 DNA reads TGTGCCAGCAGCCTTGGACTAGCGGGAGGACGCTACGAGCAGTACTTC. Residues: CASSLGLAGGRYEQYF.

The J gene is TRBJ2-1, the V gene TRBV28; 10 bases match TRBD2. V lost 7 bases and J lost 1; bases outside the gene matches: 13. CDR3 length equals 18 residues. Germline V gives CDR1 MDHEN, CDR2 SYDVKM. DNA of the CDR3: TGTGCCAGCATCGGGAGCGGGAGGGCCGTGGGGTCCTACAATGAGCAGTTCTTC. Its translation: CASIGSGRAVGSYNEQFF.

The chain carries TRBV2 and TRBJ1-4; no reliable D call. This CDR3 region has 14 residues. CDR1 SNHLY and CDR2 FYNNEI come from the germline V gene. Trimming stripped 7 bases from V and 5 bases from J, with 14 bases between. CDR3 region: CASTVSRINEKLFF. The DNA for the CDR3 is TGTGCCAGCACAGTTTCCAGAATCAATGAAAAACTGTTTTTT.

The chain links TRBV11-3 to TRBJ1-6; the D is unclear. This CDR3 has 14 amino acids. Deletions cut 1 base from V and 10 bases from J, with 11 bases between. Germline V lookup: CDR1 SGHNT, CDR2 YENEEA. CDR3 residues: CASSLGLWESPLHF. The CDR3 nucleotides read TGTGCCAGCAGCTTAGGTTTGTGGGAATCACCCCTCCACTTT. Using reference TRBV11-3 and TRBJ1-6 for the parts outside the CDR3, the full variable domain is EAGVVQSPRYKIIEKKQPVAFWCNPISGHNTLYWYLQNLGQGPELLIRYENEEAVDDSQLPKDRFSAERLKGVDSTLKIQPAELGDSAVYLCASSLGLWESPLHFGNGTRLTVT.

The rearrangement joins TRBV9 to TRBJ2-5, with TRBD1 matching over 8 bases. Germline V CDR1 and CDR2: SGDLS, YYNGEE. J lost 5 bases, V lost 1 base, and 7 bases had no gene match. The CDR3 spans 15 residues. In nucleotides, the CDR3 is TGTGCCAGCAGCGTACTGGGACAGGCGACGGAGACCCAGTACTTC. It is translated as CASSVLGQATETQYF.

A few counts support this clone. The V and J genes are TRBV19 and TRBJ2-1; 10 bases map to TRBD2. Trimming cost V 5 bases and J 0 bases; bases outside gene matches: 1. CDR3 length equals 15 residues. From germline, CDR1 is LNHDA and CDR2 SQIVND (reference sequence). The CDR3 DNA sequence: TGTGCCAGTAGTGGACTAGCGGCCTCCTACAATGAGCAGTTCTTC. This gives the protein CASSGLAASYNEQFF.

The V gene is TRBV7-3, the J gene TRBJ2-6; TRBD2 agrees at 8 bases. Germline CDR1 reads SGHTA; CDR2 reads FQGTGA. This CDR3 spans 19 amino acids. After removal of 5 bases from V and 1 base from J, the junction contained 13 bases not matched to a gene. The CDR3 nucleotides are TGTGCCAGCAGCATAGCGGGGACGGGCATCCTGTCTGGGGCCAACGTCCTGACTTTC. Its translation: CASSIAGTGILSGANVLTF.

The chain joins TRBV9 to TRBJ1-3; maybe TRBD1 (5 bases). Germline V gene data show CDR1 as SGDLS and CDR2 as YYNGEE. Trimming removed 7 bases from V and 0 bases from J, with 8 bases in between. The CDR3 is 13 residues long. The CDR3 DNA is TGTGCCAGCTCAGGGAGCTCTGGAAACACCATATATTTT. Protein sequence: CASSGSSGNTIYF.

This sequence joins TRBV18 and TRBJ1-4; TRBD1 is a possible D gene (5 bases). CDR1 and CDR2 (germline): KGHSH, LQKENI. This CDR3 comprises 15 residues. V was clipped by 2 bases and J by 6 bases, with 13 bases between them. Here the CDR3 reads CASSPAGTFDEKLFF. The CDR3 DNA reads as TGTGCCAGCTCACCAGCCGGGACGTTTGATGAAAAACTGTTTTTT.

V is TRBV5-1 and J is TRBJ2-5, with D perhaps matching TRBD1 (6 bases). Germline values: CDR1 SGHRS, CDR2 YFSETQ. There are 15 residues in the CDR3. The ends were cut back, 4 bases at V and 5 bases at J, with 18 bases in the middle. The CDR3 coding sequence is TGCGCCAGCAGCCCTGGGGGCGCCCATGGCGAGACCCAGTACTTC. Protein product: CASSPGGAHGETQYF.

V is TRBV29-1 and J is TRBJ1-1; TRBD1 is a possible D gene (5 bases). The CDR3 runs 14 residues. V dropped 4 bases and J dropped 1 base, with 13 bases sitting between them. Germline V lookup: CDR1 SQVTM, CDR2 ANQGSEA. The CDR3 nucleotides are TGCAGCGTTGTCTTCGGGGGAGGGAACACTGAAGCTTTCTTT. Translated, it gives CSVVFGGGNTEAFF.

The chain couples TRBV28 to TRBJ1-5; D gene uncertain. The CDR3 contains 15 residues. Germline CDR1 is MDHEN and CDR2 is SYDVKM. V lost 4 bases and J lost 6, with 16 bases in between. The CDR3 reads CASSSPGSGVQPQHF. The CDR3 nucleotides read TGTGCCAGCAGTTCCCCGGGGAGTGGGGTTCAGCCCCAGCATTTT.

Here the CDR3 reads CASSQEGTNYEQYF. CDR3 DNA: TGCGCCAGCAGCCAAGAAGGGACAAACTACGAGCAGTACTTC. The chain uses TRBV4-1 and TRBJ2-7, with a possible D match to TRBD1 (6 bases). This CDR3 has 14 residues. V lost 0 bases, J lost 3 bases, and 9 bases lay in between. The germline V gene encodes CDR1 MGHRA and CDR2 YSYEKL.

The chain is built from TRBV5-3 and TRBJ2-7; D remains ambiguous. TRBV5-3 is reported as an ORF; its role is uncertain. The CDR3 is made up of 13 amino acids. Deletions cut 4 bases from V and 3 bases from J, with 11 bases between. The CDR3 loop is CARSPQDLYEQYF. CDR3 sequence (DNA): TGTGCCAGAAGCCCCCAGGATCTCTACGAGCAGTACTTC.

The chain carries TRBV5-1 and TRBJ1-6; D gene uncertain. Trimming left V 0 bases short and J 4 bases short, with 11 bases between. CDR1 is SGHRS, CDR2 YFSETQ, per germline. The CDR3 covers 16 residues. In nucleotides, the CDR3 is TGCGCCAGCAGCTTGGACTCTGCGGGGTATAATTCACCCCTCCACTTT. It is translated as CASSLDSAGYNSPLHF.

This chain uses TRBV6-6 with TRBJ1-2, with 7 bases aligning to TRBD1. From germline, CDR1 is MNHNY and CDR2 SVGAGI (reference sequence). V dropped 6 bases and J dropped 6; count of bases not matched to a gene: 7. This CDR3 comprises 13 residues. CDR3 amino acids: CASSRQGQDGYTF. The CDR3 coding sequence is TGTGCCAGCAGCCGACAGGGACAAGATGGCTACACCTTC.

V is TRBV6-5 and J is TRBJ1-2, with TRBD1 matching over 7 bases. The germline V gene has CDR1 MNHEY and CDR2 SVGAGI. CDR3 length: 14 amino acids. The V segment lost 2 bases and the J segment 12 bases; nucleotides outside the gene matches: 12. Here the CDR3 DNA reads TGTGCCAGCAGTTACCCAATGGGACAGCCCGTTAACACCTTC. This gives the protein CASSYPMGQPVNTF.